The entry below gives a single T cell receptor beta chain sequence along with its context. This clone was counted only a few times. There is no known antigen for this receptor. Base qualities are not recorded, but no much larger clone differs from it by a single base. Receptors were amplified or captured by the immunoSEQ multiplex PCR assay. For the multiplex PCR, a mixture combining 60 forward primers for TCR Vbeta segments and 13 reverse primers for TCR Jbeta segments was used. A multiplex PCR assay on genomic DNA amplified the CDR3 region of rearranged TCR beta genes. Amplified TCR beta libraries were sequenced as 87-base-pair reads on the Illumina HiSeq System. In the paper's pipeline: Across the 666 repertoires, a later analysis counted roughly 84 million unique TCR beta chains, around 10 million of which were shared by at least two donors. Raw reads were error-corrected and collapsed into unique sequences with a nearest-neighbor algorithm that merged closely related sequences to remove PCR and sequencing errors. V, D and J gene segments were assigned by aligning CDR3 sequences to IMGT reference sequences. Each retained sequence needed at least a six-nucleotide match to both a V gene segment and a J gene segment. Rearrangements were classified as productive when the CDR3 lacked stop codons and remained in frame with V and J, and all other rearrangements were classified as non-productive. CDR3 was defined by IMGT convention, running from the second conserved V-encoded cysteine to the conserved J-encoded phenylalanine. Sequences without an unambiguous match to a single V gene segment were excluded from the earlier analysis of about 630 of the donors. An earlier analysis of about 600 of the donors called V segments functional above 56.7% productive rearrangements and segregating when the between-donor standard deviation exceeded 5%. A statistical classification framework was built to diagnose cytomegalovirus status from the catalog of TCR beta chain sequences. V and J gene assignment, in a later analysis, came from comparing TCR nucleotide sequences with IMGT/GENE-DB human TR gene sequences. In a later analysis, CDR3 sequences and most-parsimonious VDJ recombination scenarios were assigned using the TCRdist pipeline. In a later analysis, each TCR beta chain was defined by its CDR3 amino acid sequence together with its V-gene family, and reads without a unique V-gene family were excluded. A later analysis removed 600 or so highly shared, low-generation-probability nucleotide sequences to deal with suspected cross-contamination and a sequencing artifact. In a later analysis, a clonal expansion index was calculated for each public chain from normalized within-repertoire ranks of inferred template counts. Generation probabilities in a later analysis came from a VDJ recombination model fitted to out-of-frame rearrangements, and those results were checked against IGoR. In a later analysis, hypergeometric tests were used to score TCR-TCR, TCR-HLA and TCR-CMV co-occurrence, with a repertoire-size bias correction applied to TCR pairs. To estimate false discovery rates, a later analysis permuted the HLA or CMV assignments 20 times. In a later analysis, co-occurring TCRs were grouped with DBSCAN, and TCRdist sequence similarity was added when clustering was performed within HLA-allele-positive subsets. For co-occurrence clustering, repertoires with fewer than 30,000 or more than 120,000 public chains were excluded, along with four to six repertoires with anomalous nucleotide sharing. TCRdb obtained this table from immuneACCESS and retained in-frame rearrangements with V and J assigned. These tables miss some clones; where compared with another copy, unresolved V genes account for less than half of the shortfall, and the remainder is unexplained. V and J calls plus clone size are reproduced from that table; the DNA served to infer D and trimming. The sample table contains 85,000 to 120,000 clones; only one count was recorded for around four fifths of them. The leading ten clones occupy around 2.6% of the sample.

The sample is drawn from a study of cytomegalovirus exposure and HLA in healthy donors (dated by TCRdb to the late 2010s). Context from the whole study: An earlier analysis of several hundred of the donors reported 276 Gb of sequence data and 95 million to 130 million unique TCR beta sequences obtained from about 179 million T cells. About 280 gigabases of sequencing data and approximately 93 million unique TCR sequences were included in an early release covering over 600 HLA-typed donors. Among the approximately 430 genotyped donors, around 81% belonged to the genetic ancestry cluster associated with self-reported Caucasian donors. The study aimed to test whether signatures of past pathogen exposure could be identified by cataloging public T cell receptors. The study profiled the T cell repertoires of 500 to 800 subjects by immunosequencing and related them to cytomegalovirus serostatus. In addition to the first cohort of several hundred subjects, a separate validation cohort of 120 different subjects was used. The study combined high-throughput TCR immunosequencing, statistical association of individual TCRs with disease status, and machine learning to predict cytomegalovirus infection status. In a later analysis, previously published TCR beta repertoires from 550 to 700 donors were re-analyzed and high-resolution HLA genotyping was added so that TCR occurrence patterns could be studied. In the later analysis, no new phenotypic data were used to find candidate immune exposures; instead, reliance was placed on TCR beta sequences and their occurrence across donors. An earlier analysis of about 600 of the donors used high-throughput TCR beta sequencing to judge whether each TCR beta V gene segment behaved as functional or pseudogenic. Alongside the repertoire data, information on donor age, sex, ethnicity and CMV serostatus was compiled. A later genetic analysis took genome-wide SNP genotypes for about three fifths of the roughly 700 donors and used that subset as a discovery cohort. All discovery cohort repertoires had been generated on a single sequencing platform. HLA typing covered class I and class II loci at four-digit resolution. The number of donors typed differed by locus, with 629-630 for A, B, C, DRB1 and DQB1, about 500 for DQA1, 600 to 610 for DPA1, and under 490 for DPB1. Because of strong linkage in the cohort, five DR-DQ haplotypes were treated as single units for association and clustering. On average, around 230,000 unique TCR beta nucleotide sequences were sequenced per donor among several hundred genotyped donors of the cohort, with 15% to 20% of those sequences being non-productive. Findings and caveats that apply to the study as a whole: In this cohort, only TCR beta chains were sequenced, and detectable features were limited by the absence of alpha or paired-chain data. A later analysis found that most CMV-associated TCR beta chains appeared HLA-restricted, with HLA associations seemingly driven largely by CMV exposure. The study gave a list of roughly 150 TCR beta chains associated with cytomegalovirus. Most TCR sequences were observed very rarely across donors, whereas some public TCRs were present in many individuals. In a later analysis, TCR association rates were found to vary across HLA loci, with the most associated TCRs seen for DRB1 alleles and the fewest for HLA-C alleles. According to the authors, the approach could potentially be generalized to other disease states and immunological phenotypes. When HLA alleles, especially DR and DQ, strongly co-occurred, attributing TCR associations to individual alleles was difficult. Some IMGT-functional V segments, including TRBV6-2 and TRBV6-3, could not be distinguished by the 87-base-pair reads and were therefore excluded. In vitro tests confirmed that a few of the cytomegalovirus-associated TCR beta chains recognize cytomegalovirus antigens. A further reported finding was that TCR beta sequences accurately predicted the HLA-A and HLA-B alleles for most subjects in the first cohort. A later analysis associated about 17,000 TCR beta sequences with specific HLA alleles at a false discovery rate of 0.05. The only immune exposure information available for the cohort was CMV serostatus. The earlier analysis of 587 of the donors excluded approximately 17 rarely observed V segments, including chromosome 9 orphons, because counts were too low. Because HLA typing was unavailable for some donors at each locus, only the typed subset was used in association tests. Correlated functional status among segregating V segments might be attributable to linkage disequilibrium, but an unknown experimental factor could not be ruled out. A cluster of highly shared sequence variants was judged likely to represent a technical artifact of the sequencing pipeline. The presence/absence analyses assumed that sequencing depth was roughly uniform across donors, and that assumption may not be true. Several of the top co-occurrence clusters appeared to be linked to parvovirus B19, influenza, CMV and Epstein-Barr virus, according to a later analysis. Compared with equally common non-associated chains, HLA-associated TCR beta chains in a later analysis were more clonally expanded and had lower generation probabilities. The classifier was reported to diagnose cytomegalovirus status with high specificity and sensitivity in both the original and validation cohorts. In a later genetic analysis, a missense DCLRE1C variant was associated with V-gene and J-gene trimming of TCR beta chains, and the association was replicated in an independent cohort. Broadly in line with IMGT annotations, most TCR beta V segments showed up in productive rearrangements about 90% or about 30% of the time in an earlier analysis of several hundred of the donors. A later genetic analysis reported fewer N-insertions in productive TCRs among donors in an Asian-associated ancestry cluster than the roughly 700-donor mean.

From cysteine to phenylalanine, the CDR3 is 17 amino acids long. This entry keeps only the CDR3 DNA: 51 bases, framed from base 1. V lost 6 bases and J lost 0 bases, and the count of bases not matched to a germline gene is 7. The germline V gene (reference sequence) specifies SEHNR as CDR1 and FQNEAQ as CDR2. The cohort was made up of 500 to 850 healthy bone marrow donors. Cohort members were all nominally healthy when sampled, although unrecorded immune exposures were likely present. The donor was CMV seronegative and was included in the group of a few hundred seronegative cohort members. Every donor gave a peripheral blood sample, and the peripheral blood mononuclear cells from that sample were used for TCR beta sequencing. The Qiagen DNeasy Blood Extraction Kit was used to extract genomic DNA from the blood cell samples.

The sequence came from a man in his forties in good health and CMV-seronegative. The chain links TRBV7-9 with TRBJ2-1; a stretch of 11 junction bases matches TRBD2. Material: PBMCs. The DNA is as follows: TGTGCCAGCAGGTGGTCTAGCGGGGGGAGCTCCTACAATGAGCAGTTCTTC. This translates into CASRWSSGGSSYNEQFF.